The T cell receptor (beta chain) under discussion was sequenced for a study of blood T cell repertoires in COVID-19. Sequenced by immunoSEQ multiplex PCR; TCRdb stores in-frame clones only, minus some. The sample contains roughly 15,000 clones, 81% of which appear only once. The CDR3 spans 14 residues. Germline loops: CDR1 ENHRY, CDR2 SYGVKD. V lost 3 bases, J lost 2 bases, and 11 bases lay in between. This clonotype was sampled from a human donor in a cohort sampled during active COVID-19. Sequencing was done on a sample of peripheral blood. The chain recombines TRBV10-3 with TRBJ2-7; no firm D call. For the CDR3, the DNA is TGTGCCATCAGTGACTCTATCGGAGCCTACGAGCAGTACTTC. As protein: CAISDSIGAYEQYF.